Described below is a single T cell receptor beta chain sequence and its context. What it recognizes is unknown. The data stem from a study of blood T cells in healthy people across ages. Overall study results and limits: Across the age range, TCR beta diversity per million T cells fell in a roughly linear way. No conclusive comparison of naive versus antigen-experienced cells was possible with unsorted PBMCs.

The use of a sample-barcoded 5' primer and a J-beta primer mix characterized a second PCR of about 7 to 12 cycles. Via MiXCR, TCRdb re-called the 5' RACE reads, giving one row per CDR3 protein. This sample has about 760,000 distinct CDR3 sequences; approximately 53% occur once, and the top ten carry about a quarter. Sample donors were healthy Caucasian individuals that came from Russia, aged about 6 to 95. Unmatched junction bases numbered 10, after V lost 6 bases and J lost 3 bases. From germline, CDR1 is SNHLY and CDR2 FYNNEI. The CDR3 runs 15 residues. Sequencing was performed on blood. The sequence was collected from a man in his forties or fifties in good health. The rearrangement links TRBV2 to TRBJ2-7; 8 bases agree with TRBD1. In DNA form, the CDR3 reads TGTGCCAGCAGGCAACCAGGGGGCTTCGTCTACGAGCAGTACTTC. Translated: CASRQPGGFVYEQYF.